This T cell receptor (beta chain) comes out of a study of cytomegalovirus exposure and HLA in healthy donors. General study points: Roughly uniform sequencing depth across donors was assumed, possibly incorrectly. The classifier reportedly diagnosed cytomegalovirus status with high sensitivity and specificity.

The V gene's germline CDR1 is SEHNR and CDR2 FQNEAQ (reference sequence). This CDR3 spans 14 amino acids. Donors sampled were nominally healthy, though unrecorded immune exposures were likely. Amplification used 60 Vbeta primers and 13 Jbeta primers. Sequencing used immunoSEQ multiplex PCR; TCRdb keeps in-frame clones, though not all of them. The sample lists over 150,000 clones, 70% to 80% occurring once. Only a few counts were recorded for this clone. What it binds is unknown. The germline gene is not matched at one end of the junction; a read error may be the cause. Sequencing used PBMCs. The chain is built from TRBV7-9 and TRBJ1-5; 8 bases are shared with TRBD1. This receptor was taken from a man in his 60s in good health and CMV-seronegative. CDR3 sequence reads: CSSSLGQGNQPQHF. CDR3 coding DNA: TGTTCCAGCAGCTTAGGACAGGGCAACCAGCCCCAGCATTTT.